The T cell receptor (beta chain) described here comes from a study of regulatory T cells in long-lasting Graves disease. Study conclusions and caveats: Among samples with persistent disease, TRBV28, TRBJ1-2 and TRBJ2-5 were favored. Those with persistent disease had in common more public clonotypes (about 3,000) than new patients (around 910).

This CDR3 has 17 residues. J lost 5 bases, V lost 3 bases, and 10 bases had no gene match. Germline loops: CDR1 MNHEY, CDR2 SMNVEV (reference sequence). Time point in this sample: newly diagnosed GD, antithyroid drugs for less than 3 months. The authors made the TCR library using RNA they extracted from PBMCs. Both iRepertoire HTBI primers and Arm-PCR of CDR3 regions were used to build the TCR beta libraries. TCRdb recomputed calls from the multiplex PCR reads with MiXCR, one row per CDR3 protein. The sample records more than 450,000 distinct CDR3 sequences, roughly 16% being singletons. As for this clonotype: The antigen remains undetermined.

The sample was also reused in another study, on T cells in Graves' hyperthyroidism and ophthalmopathy. As reported in that work: The HTBI set primed first-round TCR CDR3 RT-PCR.

Sequencing was performed on peripheral blood mononuclear cells (PBMCs), taken at new diagnosis, from a patient treated with antithyroid drugs. The sequence was collected from a man aged 35-49 years with Graves disease. J is TRBJ2-4 and V is TRBV27; 10 bases are a match to TRBD2. This CDR3 is CASSFKSGRAGENIQYF. For the CDR3, the DNA is TGTGCCAGCAGTTTCAAAAGCGGGAGGGCCGGGGAAAACATTCAGTACTTC.